The sequence of this T cell receptor beta chain was determined in a study of OX40 agonist ivuxolimab in advanced cancers. TCRdb's copy holds only in-frame clones and misses some; the assay was immunoSEQ multiplex PCR. The sample carries tens of thousands of clones, 84% recorded once. This clone is medium-sized. The V segment lost 5 bases and the J segment 3 bases; nucleotides outside the gene matches: 15. This CDR3 has 18 amino acids. Germline values: CDR1 MNHEY, CDR2 SMNVEV (reference sequence). The sequenced sample was CD4+ or CD8+ T cells sorted from blood, obtained in a trial of the OX40 agonist ivuxolimab. This TCR was sampled from an adult with an advanced solid tumor such as melanoma, head and neck, liver or kidney cancer. The chain links TRBV27 to TRBJ2-2, with 7 bases that match TRBD1. Here the CDR3 reads CASSTLLAGTAYTGELFF. CDR3 coding DNA: TGTGCCAGCAGTACTCTTCTTGCCGGGACAGCTTACACCGGGGAGCTGTTTTTT.